This T cell receptor beta chain derives from a study of radiotherapy plus CTLA-4 blockade in lung cancer. Study in general: Objective responses arose in approximately 17% of patients, and around 32% experienced disease control. Study-wide results and limits: How blood T cell clones changed early, along with interferon-beta, reportedly forecast response best. TCR clones from tumors expanded in blood after radiotherapy plus ipilimumab.

The study treated chemo-refractory metastatic non-small-cell lung cancer patients with focal radiation plus ipilimumab CTLA-4 blockade. Repertoires were generated with immunoSEQ multiplex PCR, while TCRdb's copy carries only in-frame clones and drops some. The sample yields some 34,000 clones, over 55% seen once. About this clone: What it binds is unknown.

The sequencing used peripheral blood, collected from a patient treated with radiotherapy plus ipilimumab. This TCR was sampled from a human donor with non-small cell lung cancer who had stable disease on radiotherapy plus ipilimumab.

CDR3 in DNA: TGTGCCAGTAGTATCGAGTCGTGTCAGTATTTT. Amino acids: CASSIESCQYF. This chain joins TRBV19 and TRBJ2-3; D unresolved. Germline V gene data show CDR1 as LNHDA and CDR2 as SQIVND (reference sequence). The CDR3 spans 11 residues. Between the trimmed V and J ends, which lost 3 bases and 12 bases, there was a span of 10 bases.